This paragraph covers one T cell receptor (beta chain) sequence. The antigen is not known. These data come from a study of cytomegalovirus exposure and HLA in healthy donors. As for the study in general: Within the Caucasian-associated ancestry cluster were roughly 79% of the approximately 370 genotyped donors.

A multiplex PCR was run with 60 Vbeta primers and 13 Jbeta primers. Data came from immunoSEQ multiplex PCR; TCRdb stores just in-frame clones and leaves some out. Among roughly 130,000 clones listed, 84% were seen once. Study conclusions and caveats: The records held CMV serostatus as the only immune exposure information. It has been reported that TCR beta sequences accurately predicted the HLA-A and HLA-B alleles of most subjects.

This CDR3 is 15 amino acids long. The V and J ends lost 5 bases and 1 base respectively, with 12 bases between them. Germline V gene data show CDR1 as MGHRA and CDR2 as YSYEKL. The V gene is TRBV4-1, the J gene TRBJ1-3; D is possibly TRBD1 (5 bases). Material: PBMCs. The TCR sequence derives from a man aged 50-60 years in good health and CMV-seronegative. Here the CDR3 DNA reads TGCGCCAGCAGCAATTTAGGGGTTTCTGGAAACACCATATATTTT. Translated, it gives CASSNLGVSGNTIYF.